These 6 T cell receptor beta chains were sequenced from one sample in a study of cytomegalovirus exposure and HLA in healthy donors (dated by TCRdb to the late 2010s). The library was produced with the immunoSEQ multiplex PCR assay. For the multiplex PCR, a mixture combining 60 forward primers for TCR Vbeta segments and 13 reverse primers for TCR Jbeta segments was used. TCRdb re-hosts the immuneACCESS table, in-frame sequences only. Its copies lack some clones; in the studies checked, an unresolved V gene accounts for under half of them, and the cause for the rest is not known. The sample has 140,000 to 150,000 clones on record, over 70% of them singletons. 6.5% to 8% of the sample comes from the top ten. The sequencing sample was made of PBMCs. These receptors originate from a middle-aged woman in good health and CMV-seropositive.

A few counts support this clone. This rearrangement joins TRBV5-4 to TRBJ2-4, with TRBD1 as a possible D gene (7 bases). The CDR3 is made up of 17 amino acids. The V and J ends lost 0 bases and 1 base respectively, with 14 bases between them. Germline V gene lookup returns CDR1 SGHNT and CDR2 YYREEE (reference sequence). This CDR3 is CASSLAGRGAAKNIQYF. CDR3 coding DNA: TGTGCCAGCAGCTTGGCCGGCAGGGGGGCGGCCAAAAACATTCAGTACTTC.

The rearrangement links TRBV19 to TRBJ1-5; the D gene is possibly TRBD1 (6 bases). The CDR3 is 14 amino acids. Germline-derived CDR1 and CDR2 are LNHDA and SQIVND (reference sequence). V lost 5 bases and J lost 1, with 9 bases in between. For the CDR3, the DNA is TGTGCCAGTAGTGCAACAGGGAGCAATCAGCCCCAGCATTTT. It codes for CASSATGSNQPQHF.

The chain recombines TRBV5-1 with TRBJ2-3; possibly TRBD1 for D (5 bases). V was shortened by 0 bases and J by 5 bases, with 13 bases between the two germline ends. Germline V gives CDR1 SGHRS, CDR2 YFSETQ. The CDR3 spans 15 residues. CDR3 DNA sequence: TGCGCCAGCAGCTTGGCGTCAGCTAGGGGAGATACGCAGTATTTT. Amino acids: CASSLASARGDTQYF.

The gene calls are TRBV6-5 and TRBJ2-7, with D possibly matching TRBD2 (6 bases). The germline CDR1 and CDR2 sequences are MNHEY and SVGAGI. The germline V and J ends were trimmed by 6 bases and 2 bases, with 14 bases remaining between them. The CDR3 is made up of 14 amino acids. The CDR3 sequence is CASRPGLSAYEQYF. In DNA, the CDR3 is TGTGCCAGCAGGCCCGGACTATCCGCCTACGAGCAGTACTTC.

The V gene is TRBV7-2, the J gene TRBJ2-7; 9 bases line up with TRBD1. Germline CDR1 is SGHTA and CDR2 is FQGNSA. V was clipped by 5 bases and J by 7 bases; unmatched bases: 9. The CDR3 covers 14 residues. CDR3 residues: CASSGGQGIWEQYF. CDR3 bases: TGTGCCAGCAGCGGGGGACAGGGAATCTGGGAGCAGTACTTC.

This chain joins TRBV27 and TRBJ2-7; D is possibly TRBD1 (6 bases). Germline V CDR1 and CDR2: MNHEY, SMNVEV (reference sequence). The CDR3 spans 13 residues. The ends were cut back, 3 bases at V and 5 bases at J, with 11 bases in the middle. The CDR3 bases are TGTGCCAGCAGTTTCACTAAGGGGGACGAGCAGTACTTC. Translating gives CASSFTKGDEQYF.